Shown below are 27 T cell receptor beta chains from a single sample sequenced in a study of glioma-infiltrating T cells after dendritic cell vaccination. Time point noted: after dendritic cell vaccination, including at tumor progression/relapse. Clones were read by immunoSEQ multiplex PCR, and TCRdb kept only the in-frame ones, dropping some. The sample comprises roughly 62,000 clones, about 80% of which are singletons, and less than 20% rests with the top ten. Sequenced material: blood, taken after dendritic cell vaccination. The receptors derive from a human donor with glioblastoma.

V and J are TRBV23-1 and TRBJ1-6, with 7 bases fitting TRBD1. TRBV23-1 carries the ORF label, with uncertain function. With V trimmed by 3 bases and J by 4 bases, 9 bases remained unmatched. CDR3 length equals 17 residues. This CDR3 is CASSQRQGTLYNSPLHF. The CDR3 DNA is TGCGCCAGCAGTCAGAGACAGGGAACCTTGTATAATTCACCCCTCCACTTT.

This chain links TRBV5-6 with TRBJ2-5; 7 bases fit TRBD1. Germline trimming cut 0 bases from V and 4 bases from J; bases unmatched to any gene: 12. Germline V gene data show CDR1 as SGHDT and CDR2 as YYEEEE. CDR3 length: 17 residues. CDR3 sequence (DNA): TGTGCCAGCAGCTTGGGTTGGAAACAGGGGTGGAGAGAGACCCAGTACTTC. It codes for CASSLGWKQGWRETQYF. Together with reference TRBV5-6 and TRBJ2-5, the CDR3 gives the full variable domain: DAGVTQSPTHLIKTRGQQVTLRCSPKSGHDTVSWYQQALGQGPQFIFQYYEEEERQRGNFPDRFSGHQFPNYSSELNVNALLLGDSALYLCASSLGWKQGWRETQYFGPGTRLLVL.

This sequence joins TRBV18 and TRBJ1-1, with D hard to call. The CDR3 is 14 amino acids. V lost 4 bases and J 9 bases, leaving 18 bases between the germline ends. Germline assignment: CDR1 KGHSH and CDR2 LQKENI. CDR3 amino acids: CASSLDQRDSKAFF. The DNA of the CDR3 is TGTGCCAGCTCACTTGACCAGAGAGACTCGAAAGCTTTCTTT.

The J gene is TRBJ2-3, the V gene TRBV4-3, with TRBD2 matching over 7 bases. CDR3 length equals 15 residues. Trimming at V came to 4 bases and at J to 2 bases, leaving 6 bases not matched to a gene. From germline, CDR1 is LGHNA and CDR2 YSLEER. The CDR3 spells CASSPSSGNTDTQYF. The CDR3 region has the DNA TGCGCCAGCAGCCCTTCTAGCGGAAACACAGATACGCAGTATTTT.

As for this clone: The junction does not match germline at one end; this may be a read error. CDR3 in DNA: TGTGCCAGCAGTTACTCGGTCCGGGACAGGTGGCTCTTT. It specifies CASSYSVRDRWLF. The rearrangement joins TRBV6-6 to TRBJ1-1, with TRBD1 identical over 8 bases. There are 13 residues in the CDR3. Germline CDR1 is MNHNY and CDR2 is SVGAGI (reference sequence).

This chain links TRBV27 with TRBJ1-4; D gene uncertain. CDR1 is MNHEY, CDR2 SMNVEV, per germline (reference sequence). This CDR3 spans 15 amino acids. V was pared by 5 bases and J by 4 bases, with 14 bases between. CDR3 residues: CASSPHSYLNEKLFF. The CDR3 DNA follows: TGTGCCAGCAGTCCGCACAGTTACCTTAATGAAAAACTGTTTTTT.

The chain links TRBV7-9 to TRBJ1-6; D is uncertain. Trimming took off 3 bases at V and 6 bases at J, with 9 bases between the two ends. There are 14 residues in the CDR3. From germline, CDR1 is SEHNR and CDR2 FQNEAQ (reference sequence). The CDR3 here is CASSFGVSNSPLHF. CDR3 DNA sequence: TGTGCCAGCAGCTTCGGGGTTAGTAATTCACCCCTCCACTTT.

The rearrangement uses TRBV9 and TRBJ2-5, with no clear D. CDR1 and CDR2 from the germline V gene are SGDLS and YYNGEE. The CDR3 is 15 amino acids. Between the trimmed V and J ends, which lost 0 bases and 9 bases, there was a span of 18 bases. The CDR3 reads CASSVDLGPASAQYF. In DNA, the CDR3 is TGTGCCAGCAGCGTAGACTTGGGCCCCGCCTCTGCCCAGTACTTC.

The DNA for the CDR3 is TGTGCCAGCTCGTCACTAGCGGGGAAGGGGGATACGCAGTATTTT. Translating it yields CASSSLAGKGDTQYF. V usage is TRBV18 and J usage is TRBJ2-3; 10 nucleotides agree with TRBD2. This CDR3 spans 15 amino acids. The germline V gene has CDR1 KGHSH and CDR2 LQKENI. V shed 6 bases and J 6 bases; nucleotides not matched to a gene: 9. Combining the CDR3 with reference TRBV18 and TRBJ2-3 gives the whole variable domain NAGVMQNPRHLVRRRGQEARLRCSPMKGHSHVYWYRQLPEEGLKFMVYLQKENIIDESGMPKERFSAEFPKEGPSILRIQQVVRGDSAAYFCASSSLAGKGDTQYFGPGTRLTVL.

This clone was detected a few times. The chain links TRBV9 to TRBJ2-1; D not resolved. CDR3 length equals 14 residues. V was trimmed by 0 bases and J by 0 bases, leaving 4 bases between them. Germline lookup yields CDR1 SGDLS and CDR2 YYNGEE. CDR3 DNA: TGTGCCAGCAGCGTAGCCGGCTCCTACAATGAGCAGTTCTTC. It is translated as CASSVAGSYNEQFF.

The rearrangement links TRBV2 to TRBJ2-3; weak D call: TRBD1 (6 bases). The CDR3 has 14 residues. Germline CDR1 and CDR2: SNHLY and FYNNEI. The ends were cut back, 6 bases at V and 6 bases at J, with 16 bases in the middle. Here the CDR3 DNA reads TGTGCCAGCAGGGACAGAACTACAAGGGATACGCAGTATTTT. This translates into CASRDRTTRDTQYF.

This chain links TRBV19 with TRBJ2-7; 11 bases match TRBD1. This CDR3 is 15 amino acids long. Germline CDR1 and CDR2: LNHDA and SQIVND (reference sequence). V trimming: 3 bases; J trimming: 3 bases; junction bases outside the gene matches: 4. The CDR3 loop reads CASSIGTGGFYEQYF. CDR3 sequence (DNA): TGTGCCAGTAGTATTGGGACAGGGGGATTCTACGAGCAGTACTTC.

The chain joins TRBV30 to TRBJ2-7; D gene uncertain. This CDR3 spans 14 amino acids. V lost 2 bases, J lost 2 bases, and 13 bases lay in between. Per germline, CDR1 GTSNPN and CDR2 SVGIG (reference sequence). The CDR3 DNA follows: TGTGCCTGGAGTTCCCCGGTTGTCCCCTACGAGCAGTACTTC. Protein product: CAWSSPVVPYEQYF.

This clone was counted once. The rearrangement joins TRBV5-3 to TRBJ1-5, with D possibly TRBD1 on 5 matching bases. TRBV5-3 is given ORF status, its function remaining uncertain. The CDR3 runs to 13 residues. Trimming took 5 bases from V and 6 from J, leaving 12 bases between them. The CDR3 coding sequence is TGTGCCAGAAGACCCAGGGTAACTCAGCCCCAGCATTTT. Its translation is CARRPRVTQPQHF.

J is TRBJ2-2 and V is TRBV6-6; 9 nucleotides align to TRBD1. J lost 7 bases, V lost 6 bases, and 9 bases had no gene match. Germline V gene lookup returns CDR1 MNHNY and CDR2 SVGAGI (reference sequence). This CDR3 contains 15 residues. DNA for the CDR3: TGTGCCAGCAGCCTTTATCGGACAGGGGTCGGGGAGCTGTTTTTT. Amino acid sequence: CASSLYRTGVGELFF.

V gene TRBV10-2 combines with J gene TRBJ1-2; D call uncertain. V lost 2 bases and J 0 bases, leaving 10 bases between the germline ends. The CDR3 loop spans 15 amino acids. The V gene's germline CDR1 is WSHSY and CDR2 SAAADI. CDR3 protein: CASSEREATNYGYTF. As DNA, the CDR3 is TGCGCCAGCAGTGAGAGGGAGGCCACTAACTATGGCTACACCTTC.

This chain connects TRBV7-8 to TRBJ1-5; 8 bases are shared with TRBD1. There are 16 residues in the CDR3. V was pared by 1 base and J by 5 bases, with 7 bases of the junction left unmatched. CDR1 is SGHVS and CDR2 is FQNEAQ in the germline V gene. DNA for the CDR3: TGTGCCAGCAGCTTAGTAGTTGGACAGGGCGATCAGCCCCAGCATTTT. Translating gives CASSLVVGQGDQPQHF.

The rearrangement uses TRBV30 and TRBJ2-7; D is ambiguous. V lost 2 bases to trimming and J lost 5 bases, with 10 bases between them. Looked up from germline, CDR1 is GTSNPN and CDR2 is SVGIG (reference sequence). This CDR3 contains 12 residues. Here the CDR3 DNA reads TGTGCCTGGAGTCTCACTGACAACGAGCAGTACTTC. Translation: CAWSLTDNEQYF.

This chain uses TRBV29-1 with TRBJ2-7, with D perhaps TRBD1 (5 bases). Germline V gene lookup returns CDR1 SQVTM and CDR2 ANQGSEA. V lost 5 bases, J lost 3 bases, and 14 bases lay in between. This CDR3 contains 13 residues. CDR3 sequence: CSVNGAGRYEQYF. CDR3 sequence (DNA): TGCAGCGTTAATGGGGCAGGTCGCTACGAGCAGTACTTC.

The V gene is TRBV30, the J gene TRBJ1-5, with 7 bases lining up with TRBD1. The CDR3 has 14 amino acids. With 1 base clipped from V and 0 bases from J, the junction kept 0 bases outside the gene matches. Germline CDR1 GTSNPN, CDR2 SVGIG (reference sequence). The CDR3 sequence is CAWSEGASNQPQHF. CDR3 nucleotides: TGTGCCTGGAGTGAGGGGGCTAGCAATCAGCCCCAGCATTTT.

CDR3 in DNA: TGCGCCAGCAGCCAATCGTCGGAGCCCGTAAATGAAAAACTGTTTTTT. Residues: CASSQSSEPVNEKLFF. The rearrangement joins TRBV4-3 to TRBJ1-4, with D hard to call. Per the germline V gene, CDR1 is LGHNA and CDR2 is YSLEER. V lost 2 bases to trimming and J lost 5 bases, with 15 bases between them. The CDR3 loop spans 16 amino acids.

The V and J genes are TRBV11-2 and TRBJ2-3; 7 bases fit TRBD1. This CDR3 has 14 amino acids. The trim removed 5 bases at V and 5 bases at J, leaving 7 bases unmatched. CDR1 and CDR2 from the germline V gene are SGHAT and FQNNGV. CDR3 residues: CASSPTGVGDTQYF. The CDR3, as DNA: TGTGCCAGCAGCCCTACAGGGGTGGGAGATACGCAGTATTTT.

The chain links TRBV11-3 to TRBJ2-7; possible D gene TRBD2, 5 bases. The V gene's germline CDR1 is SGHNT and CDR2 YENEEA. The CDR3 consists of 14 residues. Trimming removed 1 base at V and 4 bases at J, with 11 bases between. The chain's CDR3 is CASSLGSGFYEQYF. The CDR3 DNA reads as TGTGCCAGCAGCTTAGGGAGCGGCTTTTACGAGCAGTACTTC.

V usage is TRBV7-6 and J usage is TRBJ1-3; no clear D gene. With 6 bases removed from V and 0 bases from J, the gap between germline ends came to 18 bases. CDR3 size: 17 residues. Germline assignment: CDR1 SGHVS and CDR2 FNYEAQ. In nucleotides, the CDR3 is TGTGCCAGCAGGCCCGGGTCGGGGATCCGCTCTGGAAACACCATATATTTT. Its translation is CASRPGSGIRSGNTIYF.

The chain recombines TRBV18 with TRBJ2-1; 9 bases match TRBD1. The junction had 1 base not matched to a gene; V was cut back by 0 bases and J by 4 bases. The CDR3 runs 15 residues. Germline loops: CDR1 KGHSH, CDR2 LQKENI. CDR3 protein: CASSPPGQGYNEQFF. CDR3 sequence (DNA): TGTGCCAGCTCACCACCGGGACAGGGTTACAATGAGCAGTTCTTC.

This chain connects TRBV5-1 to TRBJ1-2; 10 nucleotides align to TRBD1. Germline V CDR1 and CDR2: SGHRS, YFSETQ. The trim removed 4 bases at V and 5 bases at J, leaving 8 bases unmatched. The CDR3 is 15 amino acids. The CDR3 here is CASSPAGTGAYGYTF. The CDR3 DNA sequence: TGCGCCAGCAGCCCGGCCGGGACAGGGGCATATGGCTACACCTTC.

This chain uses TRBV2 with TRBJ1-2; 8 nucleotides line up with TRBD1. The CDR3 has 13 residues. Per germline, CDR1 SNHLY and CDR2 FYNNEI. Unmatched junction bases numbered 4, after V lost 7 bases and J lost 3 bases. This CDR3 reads CASTGQGYYGYTF. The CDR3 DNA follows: TGTGCCAGCACCGGACAGGGCTACTATGGCTACACCTTC. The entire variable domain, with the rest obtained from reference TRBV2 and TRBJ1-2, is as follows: EPEVTQTPSHQVTQMGQEVILRCVPISNHLYFYWYRQILGQKVEFLVSFYNNEISEKSEIFDDQFSVERPDGSNFTLKIRSTKLEDSAMYFCASTGQGYYGYTFGSGTRLTVV.